This TCR beta chain was sequenced for a study of T cells after yellow fever vaccination. MiXCR, run by TCRdb on the 5' RACE reads, gives a single entry per CDR3 protein. This repertoire shows more than 200,000 distinct CDR3 sequences, 3.6% found once; its top ten account for about a fifth. This clonotype was seen repeatedly, ten times or more. The receptor's source is a man between 18 and 29 years old who received the YFV17D yellow fever vaccine. Sequencing used PBMCs, obtained 15 days after the yellow fever booster vaccination.

CDR3 loop: CSVGGGASYGYTF. In DNA form, the CDR3 reads TGCAGCGTTGGAGGGGGCGCGAGTTATGGCTACACCTTC. The gene calls are TRBV29-1 and TRBJ1-2; the match to TRBD1 covers 7 bases. CDR3 length: 13 amino acids. Germline V gene sequence: CDR1 SQVTM, CDR2 ANQGSEA. With V trimmed by 4 bases and J by 5 bases, 7 bases remained unmatched.